A single sample gave rise to the 5 T cell receptor beta chains below, sequenced in a study of shared clonotypes between healthy human individuals. Assay: immunoSEQ multiplex PCR; the TCRdb copy retains only in-frame clones and omits some. The sample yields about 100,000 clones, about 70% seen once. Sequences were obtained from memory CD8+ T cells sorted from blood. Subset given: CD45RO+ cells pooled with CCR7-negative TemRA cells. The receptors derive from a man aged 25 to 45 in good health.

The sample holds many counts of this clone. The rearrangement uses TRBV11-2 and TRBJ1-2; 10 bases agree with TRBD1. Germline V gene sequence: CDR1 SGHAT, CDR2 FQNNGV. J was trimmed by 1 base and V by 5 bases; bases with no gene match: 4. CDR3 length: 15 residues. Here the CDR3 reads CASSTTGGFNYGYTF. The CDR3 DNA sequence: TGTGCCAGCAGCACGACAGGGGGCTTTAACTATGGCTACACCTTC.

The CDR3 sequence is CASSPGGSGYTF. The CDR3 nucleotides are TGCGCCAGCAGCCCCGGAGGTTCTGGCTACACCTTC. The chain joins TRBV4-3 to TRBJ1-2; unclear D gene. With 4 bases removed from V and 7 bases from J, the gap between germline ends came to 10 bases. Germline CDR1 LGHNA, CDR2 YSLEER. This CDR3 contains 12 residues.

The rearrangement links TRBV5-1 to TRBJ2-5; D is perhaps TRBD2 (5 bases). The CDR3 runs 15 residues. The germline V gene encodes CDR1 SGHRS and CDR2 YFSETQ. The V gene lost 4 bases and the J gene lost 1 base, with 14 bases spanning the gap. For the CDR3, the DNA is TGCGCCAGCAGCCCTTCGGGGAGTGGCCAAGAGACCCAGTACTTC. This codes for CASSPSGSGQETQYF.

V gene TRBV28 combines with J gene TRBJ1-2, with TRBD1 matching 8 bases. V gave up 8 bases and J gave up 4 bases; unmatched junction bases: 3. The CDR3 spans 12 residues. From germline, CDR1 is MDHEN and CDR2 SYDVKM. As DNA, the CDR3 is TGTGCCAGCGGTGACAGGGGCTATGGCTACACCTTC. It yields the protein CASGDRGYGYTF.

The V gene is TRBV19, the J gene TRBJ2-7; the match to TRBD2 covers 8 bases. V was clipped by 6 bases and J by 1 base; unmatched bases: 5. This CDR3 region has 14 residues. The germline V gene encodes CDR1 LNHDA and CDR2 SQIVND (reference sequence). CDR3 nucleotide sequence: TGTGCCAGTAGCCCGGGGGGGCCATCCTACGAGCAGTACTTC. This gives the protein CASSPGGPSYEQYF.